The 27 T cell receptor beta chains below all came from one sample that was sequenced in a study of shared clonotypes between healthy human individuals. Assay: immunoSEQ multiplex PCR; the TCRdb copy retains only in-frame clones and omits some. The sample consists of approximately 700,000 clones, roughly 73% of them appearing once. Sequencing was done on a sample of memory CD4+ T cells sorted from blood. Subset described: CD45RA-negative fraction. Receptors were obtained from a woman in her 30s in good health.

The CDR3 bases are TGTGCCAGCAGTCCCTGGGGAGGGGTGGCAGATACGCAGTATTTT. Amino acids: CASSPWGGVADTQYF. The chain has TRBV27 and TRBJ2-3, with 7 bases lining up with TRBD2. CDR1 MNHEY and CDR2 SMNVEV come from the germline V gene (reference sequence). With V trimmed by 5 bases and J by 4 bases, 9 bases remained unmatched. This CDR3 comprises 15 residues.

The chain couples TRBV19 to TRBJ2-7, with 12 nucleotides matching TRBD1. Trimming cost V 4 bases and J 7 bases; bases outside gene matches: 5. The CDR3 loop spans 14 amino acids. CDR1 is LNHDA, CDR2 SQIVND, per germline (reference sequence). Here the CDR3 DNA reads TGTGCCAGTAGTAGGGGACAGGGGGCGAGGGAGCAGTACTTC. Its protein is CASSRGQGAREQYF.

This clone was seen once. This chain connects TRBV7-9 to TRBJ1-5; D is uncertain. CDR1 is SEHNR and CDR2 is FQNEAQ in the germline V gene (reference sequence). V gave up 5 bases and J gave up 4 bases, with 12 bases separating them. This CDR3 has 14 amino acids. CDR3 in amino acids: CASSPTKENQPQHF. In DNA, the CDR3 is TGTGCCAGCAGCCCAACGAAGGAAAATCAGCCCCAGCATTTT.

V gene TRBV15 combines with J gene TRBJ2-5; D unresolved. The CDR3 extends over 14 amino acids. Germline V gives CDR1 LNHNV, CDR2 YYDKDF (reference sequence). V shed 0 bases and J shed 2 bases, with 7 bases lying between them. CDR3: CATSRDLQQETQYF. CDR3 in DNA: TGTGCCACCAGCAGAGATTTACAGCAAGAGACCCAGTACTTC.

The chain has TRBV11-3 and TRBJ2-5, with 9 bases lining up with TRBD1. From germline, CDR1 is SGHNT and CDR2 YENEEA. The V and J ends lost 0 bases and 4 bases, in that order; junction bases with no gene match: 3. The CDR3 contains 15 residues. The CDR3 DNA sequence: TGTGCCAGCAGCTTAGAGACAGGGGGACGAGAGACCCAGTACTTC. Protein product: CASSLETGGRETQYF.

The chain uses TRBV7-2 and TRBJ2-5, with a weak D call TRBD2 (5 bases). CDR3 length: 15 residues. The ends were cut back, 5 bases at V and 1 base at J, with 14 bases in the middle. CDR1 and CDR2 from the germline V gene are SGHTA and FQGNSA. The CDR3 loop reads CASSPNALVQETQYF. Here the CDR3 DNA reads TGTGCCAGCAGCCCCAATGCACTAGTCCAAGAGACCCAGTACTTC. Full variable domain (missing parts from reference TRBV7-2 and TRBJ2-5): GAGVSQSPSNKVTEKGKDVELRCDPISGHTALYWYRQSLGQGLEFLIYFQGNSAPDKSGLPSDRFSAERTGGSVSTLTIQRTQQEDSAVYLCASSPNALVQETQYFGPGTRLLVL.

This sequence joins TRBV4-1 and TRBJ2-1; either TRBD1 or TRBD2 may fit D (5 bases each). Germline CDR1 reads MGHRA; CDR2 reads YSYEKL. The V gene lost 0 bases and the J gene lost 9 bases, with 9 bases spanning the gap. The CDR3 length is 13 residues. Here the CDR3 reads CASSQDPRGEQFF. Here the CDR3 DNA reads TGCGCCAGCAGCCAAGATCCGAGGGGTGAGCAGTTCTTC.

The chain links TRBV29-1 to TRBJ2-1; 7 bases line up with TRBD2. V dropped 2 bases and J dropped 8; count of bases not matched to a gene: 6. This CDR3 contains 13 residues. Germline V gene sequence: CDR1 SQVTM, CDR2 ANQGSEA. The CDR3 nucleotides are TGCAGCGTTGAACGGGGAGGGTGGGATGAGCAGTTCTTC. Translating it yields CSVERGGWDEQFF.

This clone has a single count. V and J are TRBV2 and TRBJ2-2; 8 bases match TRBD2. Germline trimming cut 7 bases from V and 6 bases from J; bases unmatched to any gene: 10. CDR1 SNHLY and CDR2 FYNNEI come from the germline V gene. This CDR3 comprises 15 residues. CDR3 DNA sequence: TGTGCCAGCACCGGAGCGGGGGCTGGGGCCGGGGAGCTGTTTTTT. Translated, it gives CASTGAGAGAGELFF.

The J gene is TRBJ1-2, the V gene TRBV28; 9 positions agree with TRBD1. Germline CDR1 reads MDHEN; CDR2 reads SYDVKM. The CDR3 loop spans 13 amino acids. The J segment lost 8 bases and the V segment lost 5 bases, leaving 6 bases of the junction unmatched. The CDR3 loop reads CASSGGTGWGYTF. CDR3 sequence (DNA): TGTGCCAGCAGTGGTGGGACAGGGTGGGGCTACACCTTC.

The rearrangement uses TRBV5-1 and TRBJ2-1, with 11 positions matching TRBD2. Losses at the gene ends were 4 bases for V and 6 bases for J; bases not matched to a gene: 3. This CDR3 has 14 residues. Germline V CDR1 and CDR2: SGHRS, YFSETQ. The chain's CDR3 is CASSIGTSGNEQFF. As DNA, the CDR3 is TGCGCCAGCAGCATCGGGACTAGCGGCAATGAGCAGTTCTTC. The full variable domain, completed using reference TRBV5-1 and TRBJ2-1, is KAGVTQTPRYLIKTRGQQVTLSCSPISGHRSVSWYQQTPGQGLQFLFEYFSETQRNKGNFPGRFSGRQFSNSRSEMNVSTLELGDSALYLCASSIGTSGNEQFFGPGTRLTVL.

This clone was seen a few times. The genes are TRBV20-1 and TRBJ1-1; D is unclear. Deletions cut 8 bases from V and 1 base from J, with 8 bases between. CDR3 length: 11 amino acids. Germline V gene lookup returns CDR1 DFQATT and CDR2 SNEGSKA (reference sequence). The CDR3 DNA sequence: TGCAGTATCACACCGAACACTGAAGCTTTCTTT. Translated: CSITPNTEAFF.

The rearrangement links TRBV28 to TRBJ1-2; D possibly corresponds to TRBD1 (5 bases). V was pared by 6 bases and J by 0 bases, with 11 bases between. The CDR3 loop spans 14 amino acids. Germline V gene sequence: CDR1 MDHEN, CDR2 SYDVKM. As DNA, the CDR3 is TGTGCCAGCAGACCCGGGACGCCTAACTATGGCTACACCTTC. It translates to CASRPGTPNYGYTF.

This clone was counted between two and nine times. This sequence may be a read error, since a much larger clone differs from it by one base. The chain has TRBV7-3 and TRBJ1-2; D perhaps matches TRBD1 (6 bases). V lost 6 bases, J lost 3 bases, and 11 bases lay in between. CDR1 is SGHTA, CDR2 FQGTGA, per germline. The CDR3 totals 13 residues. CDR3 in DNA: TGTGCCAGCAGTCCACAGGGTGACTATGGCTACACCTTC. Translating it yields CASSPQGDYGYTF.

The V call is TRBV11-2, the J call TRBJ2-6; the D is unclear. The V end was cut by 1 base, the J end by 0 bases, with 10 bases between. The CDR3 is 17 amino acids. Germline CDR1 and CDR2: SGHAT and FQNNGV. CDR3: CASSLGQLLSGANVLTF. Here the CDR3 DNA reads TGTGCCAGCAGCTTAGGGCAGTTACTCTCTGGGGCCAACGTCCTGACTTTC.

CDR3 DNA: TGTGCCACTAGGCGCGCCGTAGGTGAAAAACTGTTTTTT. Protein product: CATRRAVGEKLFF. The chain recombines TRBV6-6 with TRBJ1-4; no reliable D call. V dropped 10 bases and J dropped 7 bases, with 16 bases sitting between them. The length of the CDR3 is 13 residues. Germline assignment: CDR1 MNHNY and CDR2 SVGAGI (reference sequence).

This clone was counted many times. The chain recombines TRBV11-2 with TRBJ2-1, with 9 bases that match TRBD1. This CDR3 contains 13 residues. Germline V gene data show CDR1 as SGHAT and CDR2 as FQNNGV. Trimming removed 5 bases from V and 10 bases from J; junction bases left unmatched: 6. The CDR3, as DNA: TGTGCCAGCAGCCCGGATGGGACAGGGGAGCAGTTCTTC. Translating it yields CASSPDGTGEQFF.

V is TRBV6-5 and J is TRBJ1-5, with D perhaps matching TRBD1 (5 bases). This CDR3 has 15 amino acids. Trimming left V 5 bases short and J 6 bases short, with 17 bases between. Germline V CDR1 and CDR2: MNHEY, SVGAGI. The CDR3 region is CASSPKGAGRQPQHF. The DNA for the CDR3 is TGTGCCAGCAGTCCCAAAGGGGCAGGGCGTCAGCCCCAGCATTTT.

This rearrangement joins TRBV28 to TRBJ1-2; D not resolved. The CDR3 sequence is 12 residues long. Germline V lookup: CDR1 MDHEN, CDR2 SYDVKM. Between the trimmed V and J ends, which lost 3 bases and 4 bases, there was a span of 6 bases. DNA for the CDR3: TGTGCCAGCAGTTTTACGGTCTATGGCTACACCTTC. It codes for CASSFTVYGYTF.

J is TRBJ2-6 and V is TRBV7-9; D remains unclear. Germline lookup yields CDR1 SEHNR and CDR2 FQNEAQ (reference sequence). The CDR3 totals 19 residues. Trimming stripped 5 bases from V and 0 bases from J, with 20 bases between. As DNA, the CDR3 is TGTGCCAGCAGCCCAAAACTTCTACAGAAAATCTCTGGGGCCAACGTCCTGACTTTC. Protein: CASSPKLLQKISGANVLTF.

This chain uses TRBV10-3 with TRBJ2-2; the D is unclear. Germline V gene data show CDR1 as ENHRY and CDR2 as SYGVKD. This CDR3 is 14 amino acids long. The germline V and J ends were trimmed by 10 bases and 2 bases, with 14 bases remaining between them. The CDR3 nucleotides are TGTGCCACCTCCTCGTGGGGAAACACCGGGGAGCTGTTTTTT. Residues: CATSSWGNTGELFF.

The rearrangement uses TRBV5-1 and TRBJ2-3; 8 bases are shared with TRBD2. The V gene end was trimmed by 6 bases and the J gene end by 1 base; junction bases not matched to a gene: 10. The CDR3 runs 16 residues. The germline gives CDR1 SGHRS, CDR2 YFSETQ. The CDR3 region has the DNA TGCGCCAGCAAGGGGACGGGAGGGAGCGGCACAGATACGCAGTATTTT. It is translated as CASKGTGGSGTDTQYF.

The rearrangement uses TRBV11-2 and TRBJ1-1; no clear D. The CDR3 sequence is 12 residues long. Between the trimmed V and J ends, which lost 3 bases and 1 base, there was a span of 3 bases. Germline CDR1 SGHAT, CDR2 FQNNGV. The CDR3 is CASSFQNTEAFF. For the CDR3, the DNA is TGTGCCAGCAGCTTCCAGAACACTGAAGCTTTCTTT.

The table lists this clone with a count of one. This sample also contains other DNA sequences that code for the same CDR3. CDR3 sequence reads: CASSVGSGGDTQYF. CDR3 DNA: TGTGCCAGCAGCGTAGGTAGCGGGGGGGATACGCAGTATTTT. The chain couples TRBV9 to TRBJ2-3, with 10 bases aligning to TRBD2. Germline values: CDR1 SGDLS, CDR2 YYNGEE. The length of the CDR3 is 14 residues. The junction had 1 base not matched to a gene; V was cut back by 0 bases and J by 6 bases.

The chain employs TRBV19 and TRBJ2-1; perhaps TRBD2 as D (5 bases). The ends were cut back, 4 bases at V and 9 bases at J, with 16 bases in the middle. Per the germline V gene, CDR1 is LNHDA and CDR2 is SQIVND (reference sequence). The CDR3 has 14 amino acids. CDR3 nucleotide sequence: TGTGCCAGTAGTAACAGCGGTCTCCCCCGTGAGCAGTTCTTC. Encoded protein: CASSNSGLPREQFF.

This chain uses TRBV7-9 with TRBJ2-3, with 14 bases identical to TRBD2. CDR3 length: 17 residues. J gave up 4 bases and V 2 bases, and 5 bases lay outside the gene matches. Germline V gene data show CDR1 as SEHNR and CDR2 as FQNEAQ (reference sequence). The CDR3 bases are TGTGCCAGCAGCTTAAGACTAGCGGGAGGGGGGGCAGATACGCAGTATTTT. Translation: CASSLRLAGGGADTQYF. The whole variable domain, remainder taken from reference TRBV7-9 and TRBJ2-3, is DTGVSQNPRHKITKRGQNVTFRCDPISEHNRLYWYRQTLGQGPEFLTYFQNEAQLEKSRLLSDRFSAERPKGSFSTLEIQRTEQGDSAMYLCASSLRLAGGGADTQYFGPGTRLTVL.

This chain uses TRBV7-2 with TRBJ2-1, with 14 bases lining up with TRBD2. Germline V CDR1 and CDR2: SGHTA, FQGNSA. The CDR3 is 19 amino acids. Trimming took 3 bases from V and 10 from J; bases not matched to a gene: 17. The chain's CDR3 is CASSFRGQAGLAGDPEQFF. The CDR3 DNA reads as TGTGCCAGCAGCTTCCGGGGACAGGCGGGACTAGCGGGAGATCCCGAGCAGTTCTTC.